The T cell receptor beta chain under discussion was sequenced for a study of blood T cells in healthy people across ages. Isolation per sample recovered at least 6.5 million PBMCs. The CDR3 runs 16 residues. Per the germline V gene, CDR1 is SGDLS and CDR2 is YYNGEE. Comments on this clonotype: The conserved phenylalanine or tryptophan is not found at the CDR3 terminus, so this likely reflects a read error.

PCR was performed a second time for about 7 to 11 cycles using a sample-barcoded 5' primer and a J-beta primer mix. A single record per CDR3 protein comes from TCRdb applying MiXCR to the 5' RACE reads. The sample consists of 550,000 to 650,000 distinct CDR3 sequences, around 31% of them appearing once. This clonotype was obtained from an elderly woman in good health. Sequencing was performed on blood. The chain couples TRBV9 to TRBJ2-4, with 9 bases matching TRBD2. The DNA matches TRBJ2-5 better at its end, which makes the J call doubtful. The CDR3: CASSEQASGMGETQYV. The CDR3 nucleotides read TGTGCCAGCAGCGAACAGGCTAGCGGGATGGGAGAGACCCAGTACGTC.